This note documents a single T cell receptor (beta chain) sequence. In terms of age and location, participants ranged from roughly 18 to 95 years and lived in about 25 US areas. Which cohort a participant joined came from the clinical history participants gave. Cohort 3 recovery required two negative PCRs, clearance, or symptom resolution. Methods used by the authors: Estimated nucleated cell counts came from reference gene primer amplification. The repertoire was sequenced with immunoSEQ multiplex PCR; TCRdb's copy has only in-frame clones and lacks some. The DNA gave D and trimming, while V, J and clone size come from that table. The sample shows 220,000 or so clones, around 83% of them seen only once. This specimen belongs to a study of blood T cell repertoires in COVID-19. V shed 2 bases and J 0 bases; nucleotides not matched to a gene: 10. Germline loops: CDR1 LGHDT, CDR2 YNNKEL (reference sequence). The CDR3 runs to 18 residues.

This TCR was sampled from a woman in her thirties or forties who had recovered from COVID-19. Sequencing was carried out using PBMCs or T cells enriched from blood (not recorded which). V and J are TRBV3-1 (or the pseudogene TRBV3-2) and TRBJ2-1; 7 bases fit TRBD2. The CDR3 sequence: CASSQPSPPSGSYNEQFF. CDR3 nucleotides: TGTGCCAGCAGCCAACCCTCTCCGCCTAGCGGCTCCTACAATGAGCAGTTCTTC.